Following are 5 T cell receptor beta chains from one sample sequenced in a study of T-cell memory formation after mild COVID-19. One entry per CDR3 protein, called by TCRdb with MiXCR from the 5' RACE reads. The sample lists hundreds of thousands of distinct CDR3 sequences, approximately 21% occurring once. Sequenced input: PBMCs or a T cell subset sorted from them (not recorded which). The receptors stem from an adult woman who had mild COVID-19 (a few samples of this study predate the infection). Cell type and time point are not known.

V is TRBV4-1 and J is TRBJ1-6; D gene uncertain. The CDR3 is made up of 15 amino acids. Trimming cost V 3 bases and J 4 bases, with 10 bases left between them. Germline loops: CDR1 MGHRA, CDR2 YSYEKL. CDR3 sequence: CASSHDHMYNSPLHF. In DNA form, the CDR3 reads TGCGCCAGCAGCCATGATCATATGTATAATTCACCCCTCCACTTT.

This clonotype has at least ten counts. This chain connects TRBV7-8 to TRBJ2-2, with TRBD1 matching over 10 bases. CDR3 length: 16 residues. The germline V gene encodes CDR1 SGHVS and CDR2 FQNEAQ. With 1 base clipped from V and 5 bases from J, the junction kept 4 bases outside the gene matches. The CDR3 DNA sequence: TGTGCCAGCAGCTTAGGGGGACAGGGGTTTACCGGGGAGCTGTTTTTT. Translating gives CASSLGGQGFTGELFF.

A few counts support this clonotype. The J gene is TRBJ2-3, the V gene TRBV5-1, with D possibly matching TRBD2 (5 bases). This CDR3 has 13 residues. V dropped 5 bases and J dropped 6 bases, with 13 bases sitting between them. Looked up from germline, CDR1 is SGHRS and CDR2 is YFSETQ. The CDR3 sequence is CASRLSSLDTQYF. The CDR3 DNA reads TGCGCCAGCAGGTTATCTAGCCTCGATACGCAGTATTTT.

This clonotype was observed a handful of times. This chain links TRBV4-3 with TRBJ2-1; D is unresolved. This CDR3 has 15 residues. With 2 bases removed from V and 5 bases from J, the gap between germline ends came to 13 bases. Germline-derived CDR1 and CDR2 are LGHNA and YSLEER. For the CDR3, the DNA is TGCGCCAGCAGCCAAATCCTGGGCTACAACAATGAGCAGTTCTTC. As protein: CASSQILGYNNEQFF.

This clonotype occurred a few times. This rearrangement joins TRBV11-3 to TRBJ2-1; a possible D gene is TRBD1 (6 bases). Germline lookup yields CDR1 SGHNT and CDR2 YENEEA. This CDR3 has 15 residues. V gave up 5 bases and J gave up 4 bases, with 15 bases separating them. In DNA form, the CDR3 reads TGTGCCAGCAGCCGAACTCCGGGACAATACAATGAGCAGTTCTTC. Residues: CASSRTPGQYNEQFF.